These 25 T cell receptor beta chains originate from one sample sequenced in a study of blood T cell repertoires in COVID-19. The table came from immunoSEQ multiplex PCR; TCRdb's copy has only in-frame clones and leaves some out. The sample has around 300,000 clones; 80% to 90% are singletons. The sequenced sample was PBMCs or T cells enriched from blood (not recorded which). Receptor source: a woman between 18 and 30 years old who had recovered from COVID-19.

This clone appeared once. The chain employs TRBV2 and TRBJ1-1, with D possibly TRBD1 on 5 matching bases. The CDR3 length is 13 residues. V was trimmed by 5 bases and J by 5 bases, leaving 12 bases between them. The germline CDR1 and CDR2 sequences are SNHLY and FYNNEI. The CDR3 protein is CASSTQGGTEAFF. The CDR3 DNA is TGTGCCAGCAGTACCCAGGGAGGAACTGAAGCTTTCTTT.

The rearrangement links TRBV5-4 to TRBJ1-2, with a weak D call TRBD1 (6 bases). V was clipped by 2 bases and J by 2 bases, with 19 bases between them. The CDR3 consists of 17 residues. Per the germline V gene, CDR1 is SGHNT and CDR2 is YYREEE (reference sequence). CDR3 coding DNA: TGTGCCAGCAGCTTATTACAGGGTATGGGCCAAAACTATGGCTACACCTTC. Its protein is CASSLLQGMGQNYGYTF.

The chain recombines TRBV19 with TRBJ1-5; D is unclear. The CDR3 spans 17 residues. CDR1 and CDR2 (germline): LNHDA, SQIVND (reference sequence). The ends were cut back, 0 bases at V and 0 bases at J, with 12 bases in the middle. The CDR3 bases are TGTGCCAGTAGTATAGATTTGTCAAGCTATAGCAATCAGCCCCAGCATTTT. Protein sequence: CASSIDLSSYSNQPQHF.

The V and J genes are TRBV28 and TRBJ1-2; possibly TRBD1 for D (5 bases). This CDR3 region has 16 residues. Trimming stripped 0 bases from V and 7 bases from J, with 18 bases between. Germline V lookup: CDR1 MDHEN, CDR2 SYDVKM. The CDR3 protein is CASSLWNRSTGSGYTF. The CDR3 DNA sequence: TGTGCCAGCAGTTTATGGAACAGGTCGACCGGGAGTGGCTACACCTTC.

This clone has only one observation. This chain uses TRBV2 with TRBJ2-7, with D unresolved. This CDR3 is 11 amino acids long. The V gene's germline CDR1 is SNHLY and CDR2 FYNNEI. Trimming left V 7 bases short and J 3 bases short, with 7 bases between. The CDR3 loop reads CASTRDYEQYF. DNA for the CDR3: TGTGCCAGCACCCGCGACTACGAGCAGTACTTC. Complete variable domain (other parts from reference TRBV2 and TRBJ2-7): EPEVTQTPSHQVTQMGQEVILRCVPISNHLYFYWYRQILGQKVEFLVSFYNNEISEKSEIFDDQFSVERPDGSNFTLKIRSTKLEDSAMYFCASTRDYEQYFGPGTRLTVT.

CDR3 in amino acids: CASSPDSYGYTF. The CDR3 coding sequence is TGCGCCAGCAGCCCGGACAGCTATGGCTACACCTTC. The rearrangement joins TRBV4-1 to TRBJ1-2; perhaps TRBD1 as D (6 bases). Germline V gene sequence: CDR1 MGHRA, CDR2 YSYEKL. The CDR3 is made up of 12 amino acids. V was cut by 4 bases and J by 4 bases, with 7 bases left in between.

Concerning this clone: Other nucleotide sequences in the sample specify the same CDR3. The rearrangement links TRBV5-1 to TRBJ1-1; D gene unclear. Germline CDR1 and CDR2: SGHRS and YFSETQ. With 0 bases removed from V and 1 base from J, the gap between germline ends came to 4 bases. The CDR3 is 13 residues long. In nucleotides, the CDR3 is TGCGCCAGCAGCTTGGCCGGGAACACTGAAGCTTTCTTT. Translating it yields CASSLAGNTEAFF.

This rearrangement joins TRBV5-1 to TRBJ2-7, with D possibly matching TRBD1 (6 bases). Germline V CDR1 and CDR2: SGHRS, YFSETQ. Trimming took off 3 bases at V and 3 bases at J, with 10 bases between the two ends. The CDR3 has 13 amino acids. The CDR3 nucleotides read TGCGCCAGCAGCTATGGACAGTTCTACGAGCAGTACTTC. Protein product: CASSYGQFYEQYF.

The chain combines TRBV5-4 with TRBJ1-2, with 7 bases lining up with TRBD1. Germline V CDR1 and CDR2: SGHNT, YYREEE (reference sequence). V lost 3 bases to trimming and J lost 7 bases; unmatched junction nucleotides: 6. The CDR3 has 13 amino acids. The chain's CDR3 is CASSWKGGSGYTF. CDR3 bases: TGTGCCAGCAGCTGGAAAGGGGGCTCTGGCTACACCTTC.

The CDR3 loop reads CASRRKAGGAHTEAFF. The CDR3 DNA sequence: TGTGCCAGCAGGCGGAAGGCAGGGGGCGCGCACACTGAAGCTTTCTTT. The rearrangement uses TRBV27 and TRBJ1-1, with TRBD1 matching over 8 bases. The CDR3 is made up of 16 amino acids. J lost 3 bases, V lost 6 bases, and 12 bases had no gene match. The V gene's germline CDR1 is MNHEY and CDR2 SMNVEV (reference sequence).

This chain connects TRBV7-9 to TRBJ1-2; TRBD1 matches at 7 bases. V trimming: 5 bases; J trimming: 6 bases; junction bases outside the gene matches: 6. Germline V gene sequence: CDR1 SEHNR, CDR2 FQNEAQ (reference sequence). This CDR3 contains 13 residues. CDR3 coding DNA: TGTGCCAGCAGCCGTGGGACAGAGGATGGCTACACCTTC. Amino acid sequence: CASSRGTEDGYTF.

In its sample, this clone was seen a few times. This sequence joins TRBV10-2 and TRBJ1-5, with 7 bases lining up with TRBD1. Germline trimming cut 5 bases from V and 2 bases from J; bases unmatched to any gene: 3. The V gene's germline CDR1 is WSHSY and CDR2 SAAADI. The CDR3 extends over 14 amino acids. CDR3 loop: CASSSGQGNQPQHF. CDR3 bases: TGCGCCAGCAGTAGTGGACAGGGCAATCAGCCCCAGCATTTT.

CDR3 nucleotide sequence: TGTGCCAGCCAATTTGACAGGAGCACAGATACGCAGTATTTT. Translation gives CASQFDRSTDTQYF. V gene TRBV6-5 combines with J gene TRBJ2-3, with D perhaps matching TRBD1 (6 bases). Germline CDR1 reads MNHEY; CDR2 reads SVGAGI. The CDR3 is made up of 14 amino acids. Trimming stripped 8 bases from V and 0 bases from J, with 12 bases between.

The genes are TRBV2 and TRBJ2-5, with TRBD2 matching over 8 bases. The CDR3 has 14 amino acids. Germline CDR1 and CDR2: SNHLY and FYNNEI. The ends lost 6 bases at V and 4 bases at J; junction bases unmatched: 7. DNA for the CDR3: TGTGCCAGCAGCGCGGGACTAGGAGGAGAGACCCAGTACTTC. Its protein product is CASSAGLGGETQYF.

This chain connects TRBV15 to TRBJ2-7; TRBD2 agrees at 8 bases. The CDR3 totals 14 residues. The ends lost 5 bases at V and 1 base at J; junction bases unmatched: 4. Germline V gene lookup returns CDR1 LNHNV and CDR2 YYDKDF (reference sequence). The CDR3, as DNA: TGTGCCACCAGCGGGAGCGGGGGATCCTACGAGCAGTACTTC. It translates to CATSGSGGSYEQYF.

This clone was seen a single time. The chain is built from TRBV18 and TRBJ1-5; 10 bases fit TRBD1. Germline loops: CDR1 KGHSH, CDR2 LQKENI. V was pared by 3 bases and J by 5 bases, with 4 bases of the junction left unmatched. CDR3 length: 15 residues. CDR3 sequence (DNA): TGTGCCAGCTCACCCTCGACAGGGGGCGATCAGCCCCAGCATTTT. Protein product: CASSPSTGGDQPQHF.

This clone was seen more than once but under ten times. This chain joins TRBV5-1 and TRBJ1-4; D not resolved. The ends were cut back, 0 bases at V and 4 bases at J, with 13 bases in the middle. The length of the CDR3 is 16 residues. Germline loops: CDR1 SGHRS, CDR2 YFSETQ. The CDR3 protein is CASSLGVGHLNEKLFF. CDR3 in DNA: TGCGCCAGCAGCTTGGGAGTTGGGCACCTTAATGAAAAACTGTTTTTT. The variable domain in full, with the rest retrieved from reference TRBV5-1 and TRBJ1-4, is KAGVTQTPRYLIKTRGQQVTLSCSPISGHRSVSWYQQTPGQGLQFLFEYFSETQRNKGNFPGRFSGRQFSNSRSEMNVSTLELGDSALYLCASSLGVGHLNEKLFFGSGTQLSVL.

Turning to this clone: At the DNA level, this CDR3 is encoded by other sequences in the same sample as well. This rearrangement joins TRBV25-1 to TRBJ1-2; D is uncertain. The CDR3 consists of 11 residues. Germline V gene data show CDR1 as MGHDK and CDR2 as SYGVNS. The V end lost 6 bases, the J end lost 4 bases, and 6 bases lay between the germline ends. The CDR3 nucleotides read TGTGCCAGCAGAGGCGGCTATGGCTACACCTTC. Protein sequence: CASRGGYGYTF.

The chain joins TRBV27 to TRBJ1-4, with D unclear. The germline V gene has CDR1 MNHEY and CDR2 SMNVEV (reference sequence). Trimming took 3 bases from V and 5 from J, leaving 10 bases between them. The CDR3 has 14 amino acids. The DNA for the CDR3 is TGTGCCAGCAGTTTTGGGCCAGTGAATGAAAAACTGTTTTTT. Its translation: CASSFGPVNEKLFF.

This rearrangement joins TRBV3-1 (or the pseudogene TRBV3-2) to TRBJ2-5; 12 bases line up with TRBD2. V trimming: 4 bases; J trimming: 1 base; junction bases outside the gene matches: 10. In germline, CDR1 is LGHDT, CDR2 YNNKEL (reference sequence). CDR3 length: 18 amino acids. The CDR3 region is CASSPPSGGAYLQETQYF. In DNA form, the CDR3 reads TGTGCCAGCAGCCCCCCTAGCGGGGGGGCCTACCTCCAAGAGACCCAGTACTTC.

The chain links TRBV7-9 to TRBJ1-4, with 7 nucleotides matching TRBD1. From germline, CDR1 is SEHNR and CDR2 FQNEAQ (reference sequence). With 4 bases clipped from V and 8 bases from J, the junction kept 7 bases outside the gene matches. The CDR3 is 14 amino acids. The CDR3 region is CASSSRQGGEKLFF. The CDR3 nucleotides read TGTGCCAGCAGCTCTAGACAGGGCGGAGAAAAACTGTTTTTT.

The gene calls are TRBV7-3 and TRBJ1-6; TRBD1 matches 12 bases. The length of the CDR3 is 17 residues. Germline assignment: CDR1 SGHTA and CDR2 FQGTGA. The V and J ends lost 0 bases and 8 bases, in that order; junction bases with no gene match: 5. The CDR3: CASSLTGQGAIDSPLHF. The CDR3 DNA reads TGTGCCAGCAGCTTAACGGGACAGGGGGCGATCGATTCACCCCTCCACTTT.

In this sample, this clone turned up a few times. This chain connects TRBV7-6 to TRBJ2-7; TRBD1 matches 12 bases. CDR1 SGHVS and CDR2 FNYEAQ come from the germline V gene. CDR3 length: 14 residues. Trimming at V came to 5 bases and at J to 11 bases, leaving 10 bases not matched to a gene. The CDR3 protein is CASSGPGQGAEKYF. CDR3 DNA: TGTGCCAGCAGCGGCCCGGGACAGGGGGCGGAAAAGTACTTC.

The V and J genes are TRBV5-1 and TRBJ1-1; D remains unclear. Germline CDR1 reads SGHRS; CDR2 reads YFSETQ. Trimming took off 1 base at V and 4 bases at J, with 8 bases between the two ends. CDR3 length: 13 amino acids. CDR3 coding DNA: TGCGCCAGCAGCTTGTTCACCGGCACTGAAGCTTTCTTT. It codes for CASSLFTGTEAFF.

In DNA, the CDR3 is TGTGCCAGCAGCCCTAGCGGGGGGGCTGTAAGTACCGGGGAGCTGTTTTTT. Translating it yields CASSPSGGAVSTGELFF. The chain recombines TRBV7-6 with TRBJ2-2; 12 bases fit TRBD2. The V segment lost 5 bases and the J segment 5 bases; nucleotides outside the gene matches: 9. Germline values: CDR1 SGHVS, CDR2 FNYEAQ. The CDR3 is made up of 17 amino acids.